Below, 10 T cell receptor beta chains from the same sample are listed, as sequenced in a study of CD8+CD57+ T cells in acquired aplastic anemia. Patients picked for sequencing had shown CD8+CD57+ cell expansion detected by flow cytometry. Researchers used genomic DNA as the template to profile TCR beta VDJ and CDR3. TCRdb reanalysed the reads using MiXCR and keeps one entry per CDR3 protein. Of hundreds of thousands of distinct CDR3 sequences in the sample, under 40% were seen once. Sequenced: sorted CD4+, CD8+, or CD8+CD57+ T cells (not recorded which) from PBMCs. All receptors derive from a human donor with aplastic anemia.

This clonotype was seen at least ten times. The J gene is TRBJ2-7, the V gene TRBV6-1, with 8 bases that match TRBD1. Germline V gene data show CDR1 as MNHNS and CDR2 as SASEGT. CDR3 length: 13 amino acids. V shed 6 bases, J shed 4 bases, and the junction held 5 bases outside the gene matches. The CDR3 nucleotides are TGTGCCAGCAGCAAAAGGACAGGGTACGAGCAGTACTTC. It specifies CASSKRTGYEQYF.

This clonotype was seen a handful of times. V usage is TRBV20-1 and J usage is TRBJ2-5; 10 positions agree with TRBD2. J was trimmed by 7 bases and V by 5 bases; bases with no gene match: 7. Germline CDR1 and CDR2: DFQATT and SNEGSKA (reference sequence). The length of the CDR3 is 13 residues. CDR3 protein: CSAPVAGGTTQYF. For the CDR3, the DNA is TGCAGTGCTCCTGTAGCGGGGGGTACGACCCAGTACTTC.

In the case of this clonotype: This may arise from a read error, as a much more abundant clone is one base away. V and J are TRBV2 and TRBJ2-2; D is perhaps TRBD1 (5 bases). The CDR3 is made up of 14 amino acids. Germline V lookup: CDR1 SNHLY, CDR2 FYNNEI. The chain's CDR3 is CAGSIDSNTGELFF. DNA of the CDR3: TGTGCCGGCAGTATCGACAGTAACACCGGGGAGCTGTTTTTT. The full variable domain, with the rest looked up from reference TRBV2 and TRBJ2-2, is EPEVTQTPSHQVTQMGQEVILRCVPISNHLYFYWYRQILGQKVEFLVSFYNNEISEKSEIFDDQFSVERPDGSNFTLKIRSTKLEDSAMYFCAGSIDSNTGELFFGEGSRLTVL.

V gene TRBV20-1 combines with J gene TRBJ2-5; TRBD2 agrees at 13 bases. The V segment lost 6 bases and the J segment 7 bases; nucleotides outside the gene matches: 5. The CDR3 has 13 amino acids. The germline V gene has CDR1 DFQATT and CDR2 SNEGSKA (reference sequence). The CDR3 DNA reads TGCAGTGCGAGAACTAGCGGGGGGGCGACCCAGTACTTC. Its protein product is CSARTSGGATQYF.

This clonotype was observed a handful of times. The V gene is TRBV20-1, the J gene TRBJ2-7; 8 bases agree with TRBD2. CDR1 is DFQATT and CDR2 is SNEGSKA in the germline V gene (reference sequence). Unmatched junction bases numbered 17, after V lost 5 bases and J lost 5 bases. This CDR3 is 16 amino acids long. CDR3 nucleotide sequence: TGCAGTGCTGACGACCGTGTCGGGACTAGGGGAAACGAGCAGTACTTC. It translates to CSADDRVGTRGNEQYF.

This chain links TRBV10-3 with TRBJ1-2; possibly TRBD1 for D (5 bases). In germline, CDR1 is ENHRY, CDR2 SYGVKD. CDR3 length equals 15 residues. Trimming pared 0 bases from V and 6 bases from J, leaving 14 bases between. CDR3 in DNA: TGTGCCATCAGTGAGTCGGGTGGGGGTTACGATGGCTACACCTTC. As protein: CAISESGGGYDGYTF.

This clonotype was recorded at least ten times. This chain uses TRBV7-9 with TRBJ1-1; D gene uncertain. The V end was cut by 6 bases, the J end by 7 bases, with 9 bases between. Germline V gene sequence: CDR1 SEHNR, CDR2 FQNEAQ (reference sequence). The CDR3 spans 11 residues. CDR3 protein: CASRKAGEAFF. In nucleotides, the CDR3 is TGTGCCAGCAGAAAGGCTGGTGAAGCTTTCTTT.

The chain combines TRBV5-8 with TRBJ2-1, with TRBD2 matching over 12 bases. This CDR3 is 15 amino acids long. Germline trimming cut 4 bases from V and 7 bases from J; bases unmatched to any gene: 6. Germline CDR1 reads SGHTS; CDR2 reads YDEGEE. DNA of the CDR3: TGTGCCAGCAGCGCGCTAGCGGGGGGGATGAATGAGCAGTTCTTC. Amino acids: CASSALAGGMNEQFF.

The chain combines TRBV27 with TRBJ1-2, with D maybe TRBD1 (5 bases). The CDR3 length is 13 residues. Trimming left V 6 bases short and J 2 bases short, with 10 bases between. CDR1 is MNHEY and CDR2 is SMNVEV in the germline V gene (reference sequence). The DNA for the CDR3 is TGTGCCAGCAGGATGGGGGTGAACTATGGCTACACCTTC. Its translation: CASRMGVNYGYTF.

The V gene is TRBV7-2, the J gene TRBJ1-3; the D gene is possibly TRBD1 (5 bases). V shed 4 bases and J shed 3 bases, with 13 bases lying between them. This CDR3 contains 15 residues. Looked up from germline, CDR1 is SGHTA and CDR2 is FQGNSA. CDR3 sequence (DNA): TGTGCCAGCAGCTCACTAGGGACGGGTGGAAACACCATATATTTT. It is translated as CASSSLGTGGNTIYF.